This T cell receptor (beta chain) was observed in a study of blood T cell repertoires in COVID-19. Produced via immunoSEQ multiplex PCR; TCRdb's table is partial and in-frame only. The table shows about 110,000 clones, with roughly 80% occurring only once. V lost 4 bases and J 6 bases, leaving 11 bases between the germline ends. The CDR3 sequence is 13 residues long. CDR1 is SGHTS, CDR2 YDEGEE, per germline. This TCR came from a man aged 50 or older with acute or convalescent COVID-19. The rearrangement uses TRBV5-8 and TRBJ1-5; no firm D call. Material for sequencing was peripheral blood. The CDR3 DNA reads TGTGCCAGCAGCCGACTATCCGTTCAGCCCCAGCATTTT. This gives the protein CASSRLSVQPQHF.